This passage covers 31 T cell receptor beta chains from one sample sequenced in a study of T cells in Graves' hyperthyroidism and ophthalmopathy. RNA transcripts gave rise to amplified TCR beta CDR3 regions. The primer set for the first-round RT-PCR of the TCR CDR3 was HTBI. TCRdb redid the calling of the multiplex PCR reads with MiXCR, one entry per CDR3 protein. The data contain 550,000 to 650,000 distinct CDR3 sequences, 14% of them singletons. Sequencing was done on a sample of blood. The receptors here all came from a woman aged 40-49 years with Graves' hyperthyroidism.

This clonotype appeared many times. The chain employs TRBV7-9 and TRBJ2-7; 8 bases align to TRBD1. After removal of 5 bases from V and 3 bases from J, the junction contained 6 bases not matched to a gene. CDR3 size: 14 residues. The germline CDR1 and CDR2 sequences are SEHNR and FQNEAQ (reference sequence). In DNA, the CDR3 is TGTGCCAGCAGCCCCCTACAGGGGGGCTACGAGCAGTACTTC. As protein: CASSPLQGGYEQYF.

This clonotype was seen ten or more times. The chain is built from TRBV24-1 and TRBJ2-3, with a weak D call TRBD1 (5 bases). V lost 7 bases, J lost 4 bases, and 14 bases lay in between. The CDR3 sequence is 14 residues long. CDR1 is KGHDR and CDR2 is SFDVKD in the germline V gene. The CDR3 loop is CATRSTEGADTQYF. The CDR3 DNA sequence: TGTGCCACCAGGTCGACAGAAGGGGCAGATACGCAGTATTTT.

Many counts were recorded for this clonotype. The chain recombines TRBV5-1 with TRBJ2-7; TRBD1 might be the D (6 bases). CDR3 length equals 15 residues. Trimming removed 0 bases at V and 0 bases at J, with 10 bases between. Germline loops: CDR1 SGHRS, CDR2 YFSETQ. DNA of the CDR3: TGCGCCAGCAGCTTGGAACAGGGCCCCTCCTACGAGCAGTACTTC. Translated: CASSLEQGPSYEQYF. Full variable domain (missing parts from reference TRBV5-1 and TRBJ2-7): KAGVTQTPRYLIKTRGQQVTLSCSPISGHRSVSWYQQTPGQGLQFLFEYFSETQRNKGNFPGRFSGRQFSNSRSEMNVSTLELGDSALYLCASSLEQGPSYEQYFGPGTRLTVT.

This clonotype was found a few times. This chain joins TRBV25-1 and TRBJ2-2; D gene ambiguous. Looked up from germline, CDR1 is MGHDK and CDR2 is SYGVNS. The CDR3 has 19 amino acids. V was trimmed by 0 bases and J by 2 bases, leaving 19 bases between them. CDR3 residues: CASSEYPSDVWKNTGELFF. The CDR3 nucleotides read TGTGCCAGCAGTGAATACCCTTCAGACGTATGGAAAAACACCGGGGAGCTGTTTTTT.

This clonotype has ten or more counts. The rearrangement uses TRBV5-1 and TRBJ2-7, with 7 nucleotides matching TRBD2. Germline V lookup: CDR1 SGHRS, CDR2 YFSETQ. The CDR3 sequence is 12 residues long. V was clipped by 6 bases and J by 6 bases; unmatched bases: 6. For the CDR3, the DNA is TGCGCCAGCATGGCGGGAGAGGGCGAGCAGTACTTC. Translation gives CASMAGEGEQYF.

Comments on this clonotype: A much more abundant neighbour one base away suggests this may be a read error. The rearrangement links TRBV7-2 to TRBJ2-1; no clear D gene. The CDR3 runs to 16 residues. The V end lost 8 bases, the J end lost 0 bases, and 17 bases lay between the germline ends. Germline CDR1 is SGHTA and CDR2 is FQGNSA. DNA for the CDR3: TGTGCCAGCGCGCCCCTGGGAAACCCCTCCTACAATGAGCAGTTCTTC. Translation gives CASAPLGNPSYNEQFF.

This clonotype was counted only a few times. The V call is TRBV4-2, the J call TRBJ1-2; 9 bases match TRBD1. The J segment lost 4 bases and the V segment lost 3 bases, leaving 6 bases of the junction unmatched. Germline assignment: CDR1 LGHNA and CDR2 YNFKEQ. The CDR3 length is 15 residues. The CDR3 nucleotides read TGTGCCAGCAGCCAGAGGGGACAGGGCGCCTATGGCTACACCTTC. Protein sequence: CASSQRGQGAYGYTF.

In this sample, this clonotype turned up many times. The rearrangement links TRBV3-1 to TRBJ2-1; the match to TRBD2 covers 7 bases. Germline V CDR1 and CDR2: LGHDT, YNNKEL (reference sequence). The CDR3 consists of 16 residues. V trimming: 5 bases; J trimming: 4 bases; junction bases outside the gene matches: 11. CDR3 DNA sequence: TGTGCCAGCAGCTTGCGGGAGACTAGCTGGTACAATGAGCAGTTCTTC. Translated: CASSLRETSWYNEQFF.

This clonotype was counted at least ten times. The gene calls are TRBV3-1 and TRBJ2-2; D is uncertain. Trimming left V 0 bases short and J 6 bases short, with 14 bases between. The CDR3 loop spans 16 amino acids. Germline CDR1 and CDR2: LGHDT and YNNKEL (reference sequence). In nucleotides, the CDR3 is TGTGCCAGCAGCCAAGATCGCTCCGGCAAGGCCGGGGAGCTGTTTTTT. This sequence encodes CASSQDRSGKAGELFF.

The chain carries TRBV20-1 and TRBJ2-5, with TRBD1 identical over 9 bases. The CDR3 covers 15 residues. The germline CDR1 and CDR2 sequences are DFQATT and SNEGSKA (reference sequence). With 6 bases clipped from V and 5 bases from J, the junction kept 13 bases outside the gene matches. CDR3 amino acids: CSAKSAGTGYETQYF. For the CDR3, the DNA is TGCAGTGCAAAATCAGCCGGGACAGGGTATGAGACCCAGTACTTC.

This clonotype was recorded at least ten times. V and J are TRBV18 and TRBJ1-5, with 10 bases lining up with TRBD1. The germline V gene encodes CDR1 KGHSH and CDR2 LQKENI. Trimming cost V 3 bases and J 2 bases; bases outside gene matches: 4. The CDR3 extends over 16 amino acids. The CDR3 coding sequence is TGTGCCAGCTCACCTCCCGGGACAGGGGGCAATCAGCCCCAGCATTTT. Protein: CASSPPGTGGNQPQHF.

The gene calls are TRBV5-1 and TRBJ1-3; D is ambiguous. V was cut by 4 bases and J by 0 bases, with 11 bases left in between. Germline CDR1 reads SGHRS; CDR2 reads YFSETQ. The CDR3 loop spans 15 amino acids. The CDR3: CASSLDTSSGNTIYF. The CDR3 nucleotides read TGCGCCAGCAGCCTTGACACTAGCTCTGGAAACACCATATATTTT.

This clonotype was counted many times. The rearrangement links TRBV10-1 to TRBJ1-2; no definite D call. The CDR3 runs to 15 residues. V lost 6 bases, J lost 2 bases, and 16 bases lay in between. The germline V gene has CDR1 WNHNN and CDR2 SYGVQD (reference sequence). The CDR3 bases are TGCGCCAGCAGCGATAGGAGGGAGGACAACTATGGCTACACCTTC. Its protein product is CASSDRREDNYGYTF.

The chain carries TRBV30 and TRBJ2-5; the match to TRBD2 covers 9 bases. CDR1 and CDR2 (germline): GTSNPN, SVGIG (reference sequence). The CDR3 is made up of 15 amino acids. Trimming at V came to 3 bases and at J to 6 bases, leaving 11 bases not matched to a gene. In DNA, the CDR3 is TGTGCCTGGAGAAGCTTAGGGACTAGCAGTAAGACCCAGTACTTC. Its protein is CAWRSLGTSSKTQYF.

This clonotype was observed many times. The chain is built from TRBV5-1 and TRBJ2-2; 8 nucleotides align to TRBD1. CDR3 size: 15 residues. Trimming at V came to 3 bases and at J to 2 bases, leaving 3 bases not matched to a gene. The germline V gene has CDR1 SGHRS and CDR2 YFSETQ. The CDR3 DNA follows: TGCGCCAGCAGCTCGGGACAGGTCAACACCGGGGAGCTGTTTTTT. This codes for CASSSGQVNTGELFF.

At least ten counts were recorded for this clonotype. This chain connects TRBV13 to TRBJ2-7; D gene unclear. The germline CDR1 and CDR2 sequences are PRHDT and FYEKMQ (reference sequence). The V gene lost 5 bases and the J gene lost 0 bases, with 11 bases spanning the gap. The CDR3 has 14 residues. The CDR3 spells CASSPTERSYEQYF. CDR3 bases: TGTGCCAGCAGCCCCACGGAGCGCTCCTACGAGCAGTACTTC.

This clonotype was observed at least ten times. The CDR3 region has the DNA TGTGCCAGCAGCCCAACGGACAGGGGCGAGCAGTACTTC. Translating gives CASSPTDRGEQYF. The chain joins TRBV7-2 to TRBJ2-7, with 9 bases fitting TRBD1. This CDR3 comprises 13 residues. CDR1 SGHTA and CDR2 FQGNSA come from the germline V gene. The ends lost 5 bases at V and 6 bases at J; junction bases unmatched: 5.

Many counts were recorded for this clonotype. The rearrangement joins TRBV2 to TRBJ2-7, with TRBD1 as a possible D gene (5 bases). The CDR3 runs to 12 residues. Trimming pared 3 bases from V and 5 bases from J, leaving 8 bases between. The germline V gene encodes CDR1 SNHLY and CDR2 FYNNEI. The CDR3 bases are TGTGCCAGCAGTGAGTTCAGGGACGAGCAGTACTTC. Translated: CASSEFRDEQYF.

There are many counts of this clonotype. The chain joins TRBV19 to TRBJ1-1, with D possibly matching TRBD1 (6 bases). Germline lookup yields CDR1 LNHDA and CDR2 SQIVND (reference sequence). The CDR3 spans 15 residues. Trimming took off 1 base at V and 0 bases at J, with 9 bases between the two ends. The CDR3 is CASSIGRTVNTEAFF. CDR3 DNA: TGTGCCAGTAGTATAGGTCGGACAGTGAACACTGAAGCTTTCTTT.

This clonotype was seen at least ten times. The chain carries TRBV28 and TRBJ1-4; 10 bases fit TRBD1. This CDR3 comprises 15 residues. The germline CDR1 and CDR2 sequences are MDHEN and SYDVKM. V shed 2 bases, J shed 6 bases, and the junction held 3 bases outside the gene matches. The CDR3 DNA reads TGTGCCAGCAGTTTAAGGACAGGGGGAGATGAAAAACTGTTTTTT. Translation: CASSLRTGGDEKLFF.

The chain uses TRBV28 and TRBJ1-5; D is uncertain. Between the trimmed V and J ends, which lost 3 bases and 5 bases, there was a span of 11 bases. The germline V gene encodes CDR1 MDHEN and CDR2 SYDVKM. This CDR3 contains 14 residues. CDR3 loop: CASSFSGLHQPQHF. For the CDR3, the DNA is TGTGCCAGCAGTTTCTCGGGGTTGCATCAGCCCCAGCATTTT.

This clonotype was counted a few times. This rearrangement joins TRBV12-3 or TRBV12-4 to TRBJ2-4; D possibly corresponds to TRBD2 (5 bases). V was clipped by 7 bases and J by 8 bases, with 12 bases between them. This CDR3 spans 12 amino acids. CDR3 in DNA: TGTGCCAGCACCCTCCCCGGGGACATTCAGTACTTC. Protein sequence: CASTLPGDIQYF.

In this sample, this clonotype turned up a few times. Since a much larger clone is just one base distant, this may be a read error. The J gene is TRBJ2-4, the V gene TRBV3-1; tentative D call: TRBD1 (5 bases). CDR1 LGHDT and CDR2 YNNKEL come from the germline V gene (reference sequence). This CDR3 is built from 18 residues. The DNA for the CDR3 is TGTGTCAGCAGCCCGCTCCTAGGGGCGAACCCAGCCAAAAACATTCAGTACTTC. Its translation: CVSSPLLGANPAKNIQYF. The full variable domain, rest sourced from reference TRBV3-1 and TRBJ2-4, is DTAVSQTPKYLVTQMGNDKSIKCEQNLGHDTMYWYKQDSKKFLKIMFSYNNKELIINETVPNRFSPKSPDKAHLNLHINSLELGDSAVYFCVSSPLLGANPAKNIQYFGAGTRLSVL.

This clonotype was counted at least ten times. This rearrangement joins TRBV12-3 or TRBV12-4 to TRBJ2-7; 8 nucleotides line up with TRBD2. This CDR3 comprises 15 residues. The junction had 7 bases not matched to a gene; V was cut back by 2 bases and J by 4 bases. CDR3 protein: CASSLRPAGDYEQYF. In DNA form, the CDR3 reads TGTGCCAGCAGTTTACGACCAGCGGGAGATTACGAGCAGTACTTC.

The chain has TRBV5-1 and TRBJ1-2; D is ambiguous. CDR1 and CDR2 from the germline V gene are SGHRS and YFSETQ. V was clipped by 0 bases and J by 7 bases, with 10 bases between them. The CDR3 is 13 amino acids. The CDR3 sequence is CASSLETGFGYTF. Written as DNA, the CDR3 is TGCGCCAGCAGCTTGGAGACGGGGTTTGGCTACACCTTC. Based on the CDR3 plus reference TRBV5-1 and TRBJ1-2, the full variable domain is KAGVTQTPRYLIKTRGQQVTLSCSPISGHRSVSWYQQTPGQGLQFLFEYFSETQRNKGNFPGRFSGRQFSNSRSEMNVSTLELGDSALYLCASSLETGFGYTFGSGTRLTVV.

This clonotype came up many times. V usage is TRBV5-1 and J usage is TRBJ1-2; the D gene is possibly TRBD1 (6 bases). CDR1 is SGHRS, CDR2 YFSETQ, per germline. V lost 0 bases and J 2 bases, leaving 8 bases between the germline ends. The CDR3 extends over 14 amino acids. The CDR3 DNA sequence: TGCGCCAGCAGCTTGGAAGACAGGAACTATGGCTACACCTTC. Translating it yields CASSLEDRNYGYTF.

This clonotype was found many times. This chain uses TRBV5-1 with TRBJ2-2, with D tentatively TRBD1 (6 bases). CDR1 is SGHRS and CDR2 is YFSETQ in the germline V gene. The V end was cut by 0 bases, the J end by 4 bases, with 13 bases between. This CDR3 is built from 16 residues. The CDR3 loop reads CASSLAPTGTTGELFF. CDR3 nucleotide sequence: TGCGCCAGCAGCTTGGCCCCTACAGGGACCACCGGGGAGCTGTTTTTT.

This clonotype was picked up many times. The V gene is TRBV19, the J gene TRBJ2-6; 9 bases are a match to TRBD1. This CDR3 is 17 amino acids long. J was trimmed by 4 bases and V by 8 bases; bases with no gene match: 12. Germline lookup yields CDR1 LNHDA and CDR2 SQIVND (reference sequence). This chain's CDR3 is CASASGTGSWGANVLTF. CDR3 nucleotide sequence: TGTGCCAGTGCTTCCGGGACAGGGTCATGGGGGGCCAACGTCCTGACTTTC.

This clonotype came up many times. The gene calls are TRBV28 and TRBJ2-1; D might be TRBD2 (6 bases). The V gene lost 3 bases and the J gene lost 8 bases, with 20 bases spanning the gap. This CDR3 region has 16 residues. Germline V CDR1 and CDR2: MDHEN, SYDVKM. CDR3 residues: CASSFPPAGTKDEQFF. The CDR3 bases are TGTGCCAGCAGTTTTCCCCCTGCGGGAACGAAGGATGAGCAGTTCTTC.

This clonotype was seen many times. The V gene is TRBV9, the J gene TRBJ2-7; 9 bases map to TRBD1. Unmatched junction bases numbered 2, after V lost 0 bases and J lost 1 base. Germline values: CDR1 SGDLS, CDR2 YYNGEE. This CDR3 region has 15 residues. The CDR3 DNA sequence: TGTGCCAGCAGCGTAGGGGGGACAGGGTCCTACGAGCAGTACTTC. This codes for CASSVGGTGSYEQYF.

This chain links TRBV6-5 with TRBJ1-4; D remains ambiguous. V was trimmed by 2 bases and J by 8 bases, leaving 9 bases between them. This CDR3 contains 13 residues. Germline V gives CDR1 MNHEY, CDR2 SVGAGI. CDR3 in amino acids: CASSYRSAEKLFF. CDR3 sequence (DNA): TGTGCCAGCAGTTACCGTTCGGCCGAAAAACTGTTTTTT.